This passage covers 25 T cell receptor beta chains from one sample sequenced in a study of blood T cell repertoires in COVID-19. TCRdb's copy holds only in-frame clones and misses some; the assay was immunoSEQ multiplex PCR. The table lists around 170,000 clones, 80% to 90% of them singletons, with roughly 10% in the top ten. Input material: peripheral blood. The receptors originated from a woman at least 80 years old with COVID-19, enrolled during active disease.

This clone was picked up a small number of times. V and J are TRBV5-1 and TRBJ2-1; 10 bases map to TRBD2. The germline V gene encodes CDR1 SGHRS and CDR2 YFSETQ. With V trimmed by 4 bases and J by 8 bases, 6 bases remained unmatched. CDR3 length: 14 residues. The CDR3, as DNA: TGCGCCAGCAGCCAGAGCGGGAGGGCCGATGAGCAGTTCTTC. It specifies CASSQSGRADEQFF.

The CDR3 region has the DNA TGTGCCAGCAGTTTACTAGCCAAAAACATTCAGTACTTC. This encodes CASSLLAKNIQYF. This chain connects TRBV28 to TRBJ2-4; D gene ambiguous. CDR3 length equals 13 residues. V lost 2 bases, J lost 0 bases, and 2 bases lay in between. Germline loops: CDR1 MDHEN, CDR2 SYDVKM.

CDR3 loop: CASSAKRGGAYEQYF. CDR3 DNA: TGTGCCAGCAGTGCAAAGCGGGGGGGGGCCTACGAGCAGTACTTC. V and J are TRBV7-8 and TRBJ2-7; 10 bases are a match to TRBD2. Per the germline V gene, CDR1 is SGHVS and CDR2 is FQNEAQ. J lost 2 bases, V lost 6 bases, and 7 bases had no gene match. The CDR3 contains 15 residues. Together with reference TRBV7-8 and TRBJ2-7, the CDR3 gives the full variable domain: GAGVSQSPRYKVAKRGQDVALRCDPISGHVSLFWYQQALGQGPEFLTYFQNEAQLDKSGLPSDRFFAERPEGSVSTLKIQRTQQEDSAVYLCASSAKRGGAYEQYFGPGTRLTVT.

The rearrangement links TRBV28 to TRBJ2-4; 10 bases are a match to TRBD2. Germline trimming cut 2 bases from V and 13 bases from J; bases unmatched to any gene: 8. The CDR3 runs to 14 residues. In germline, CDR1 is MDHEN, CDR2 SYDVKM. The CDR3 spells CASSLGTSGAPQYF. The CDR3 DNA reads TGTGCCAGCAGTTTAGGTACTAGCGGGGCCCCGCAGTACTTC.

The genes are TRBV21-1 and TRBJ1-2; the D segment call TRBD1 is taken from the table without a DNA check. TRBV21-1 is a pseudogene segment. This CDR3 spans 19 amino acids. The CDR3 DNA reads TGTGCCAGCAGCAAAGGGAAGGCAAAAGAGGACAGGCGGTGTGATGGCTACACCTTC. Amino acids: CASSKGKAKEDRRCDGYTF.

The chain has TRBV5-1 and TRBJ1-1; the match to TRBD1 covers 10 bases. The V and J ends lost 5 bases and 5 bases, in that order; junction bases with no gene match: 9. The CDR3 is 15 amino acids. The germline V gene encodes CDR1 SGHRS and CDR2 YFSETQ. The CDR3 is CASSLTGGVGTEAFF. CDR3 bases: TGCGCCAGCAGTTTGACAGGGGGCGTTGGGACTGAAGCTTTCTTT.

This chain uses TRBV3-1 (or the pseudogene TRBV3-2) with TRBJ2-5; 12 bases fit TRBD2. The CDR3 consists of 15 residues. CDR1 is LGHDT, CDR2 YNNKEL, per germline (reference sequence). V shed 1 base and J 5 bases; nucleotides not matched to a gene: 2. The CDR3 DNA reads as TGTGCCAGCAGCCAAGGACTAGCGGGGGCGGAGACCCAGTACTTC. This gives the protein CASSQGLAGAETQYF.

This rearrangement joins TRBV7-7 to TRBJ2-2; possible D gene TRBD2, 6 bases. In germline, CDR1 is SSHAT, CDR2 FNYEAQ (reference sequence). Between the trimmed V and J ends, which lost 1 base and 5 bases, there was a span of 8 bases. The CDR3 extends over 14 amino acids. CDR3 sequence reads: CASSLVGGTGELFF. Here the CDR3 DNA reads TGTGCCAGCAGCTTAGTGGGGGGAACCGGGGAGCTGTTTTTT.

The rearrangement links TRBV6-1 to TRBJ2-2; TRBD2 aligns across 7 bases. With 0 bases clipped from V and 6 bases from J, the junction kept 13 bases outside the gene matches. The V gene's germline CDR1 is MNHNS and CDR2 SASEGT. The CDR3 covers 18 residues. CDR3 sequence: CASSEALLGAGRSGELFF. In DNA, the CDR3 is TGTGCCAGCAGTGAAGCGCTTCTGGGAGCGGGGAGGTCCGGGGAGCTGTTTTTT.

The chain links TRBV10-3 to TRBJ2-7; 14 bases agree with TRBD2. The trim removed 5 bases at V and 9 bases at J, leaving 6 bases unmatched. In germline, CDR1 is ENHRY, CDR2 SYGVKD. The CDR3 runs to 14 residues. CDR3 residues: CAISPGLAGDRQYF. The CDR3 DNA reads TGTGCCATCAGTCCGGGACTAGCGGGAGATAGGCAGTACTTC.

This rearrangement joins TRBV18 to TRBJ1-5; D not certain. Germline V gene lookup returns CDR1 KGHSH and CDR2 LQKENI. Trimming cost V 1 base and J 5 bases, with 9 bases left between them. This CDR3 is built from 14 residues. CDR3 residues: CASSPLGDDQPQHF. For the CDR3, the DNA is TGTGCCAGCTCACCACTCGGGGATGATCAGCCCCAGCATTTT.

The V gene is TRBV4-1, the J gene TRBJ2-1, with D possibly TRBD2 on 6 matching bases. Trimming pared 3 bases from V and 0 bases from J, leaving 15 bases between. Germline CDR1 and CDR2: MGHRA and YSYEKL. The CDR3 has 17 amino acids. The CDR3 region has the DNA TGCGCCAGCAGCCAGTCGTTTAGCGGACCCTCCTACAATGAGCAGTTCTTC. This encodes CASSQSFSGPSYNEQFF.

The rearrangement joins TRBV7-6 to TRBJ2-1; the match to TRBD2 covers 11 bases. The trim removed 1 base at V and 0 bases at J, leaving 2 bases unmatched. The germline V gene encodes CDR1 SGHVS and CDR2 FNYEAQ. The CDR3 is 17 amino acids. The CDR3 reads CASSLGLAGSSYNEQFF. The CDR3 nucleotides read TGTGCCAGCAGCTTAGGACTAGCGGGATCCTCCTACAATGAGCAGTTCTTC.

This clone appeared once. The rearrangement links TRBV20-1 to TRBJ2-5; D might be TRBD2 (6 bases). The germline gives CDR1 DFQATT, CDR2 SNEGSKA (reference sequence). This CDR3 has 15 amino acids. V was pared by 3 bases and J by 1 base, with 15 bases between. The CDR3 DNA reads TGCAGTGCTAGTCGATTTCTAGCGAGCCAAGAGACCCAGTACTTC. It yields the protein CSASRFLASQETQYF.

The chain has TRBV7-8 and TRBJ2-2, with 11 bases identical to TRBD2. Germline V gene data show CDR1 as SGHVS and CDR2 as FQNEAQ. The CDR3 runs to 17 residues. V lost 5 bases to trimming and J lost 5 bases; unmatched junction nucleotides: 10. The CDR3 reads CASSPVGTSGGTGELFF. In nucleotides, the CDR3 is TGTGCCAGCAGCCCCGTGGGCACTAGCGGGGGTACCGGGGAGCTGTTTTTT.

V usage is TRBV19 and J usage is TRBJ2-7, with D possibly matching TRBD1 (5 bases). Between the trimmed V and J ends, which lost 2 bases and 0 bases, there was a span of 11 bases. CDR1 and CDR2 (germline): LNHDA, SQIVND (reference sequence). The CDR3 covers 15 residues. This CDR3 reads CASSITGELSYEQYF. In DNA, the CDR3 is TGTGCCAGTAGTATAACAGGAGAACTCTCCTACGAGCAGTACTTC.

The chain couples TRBV5-1 to TRBJ1-2, with 7 bases matching TRBD1. Per germline, CDR1 SGHRS and CDR2 YFSETQ. This CDR3 has 15 amino acids. Trimming took 5 bases from V and 0 from J; bases not matched to a gene: 7. The CDR3 here is CASRLGTATNYGYTF. The CDR3 DNA is TGCGCCAGCAGACTAGGGACAGCCACTAACTATGGCTACACCTTC.

The chain employs TRBV6-1 and TRBJ1-5; no clear D. Germline V lookup: CDR1 MNHNS, CDR2 SASEGT. Trimming left V 2 bases short and J 4 bases short, with 6 bases between. The CDR3 runs to 13 residues. CDR3 in DNA: TGTGCCAGCAGTGAAACGGGGAATCAGCCCCAGCATTTT. Protein product: CASSETGNQPQHF.

This rearrangement joins TRBV7-6 to TRBJ2-6; tentatively, D is TRBD2 (5 bases). Trimming stripped 0 bases from V and 0 bases from J, with 18 bases between. The germline gives CDR1 SGHVS, CDR2 FNYEAQ. This CDR3 comprises 20 residues. The CDR3 DNA reads TGTGCCAGCAGCTTAGCCCCCGGGAAGGCAGAAAGCTCTGGGGCCAACGTCCTGACTTTC. Translation: CASSLAPGKAESSGANVLTF.

The chain employs TRBV6-5 and TRBJ2-1; TRBD1 agrees at 8 bases. The CDR3 has 15 amino acids. J was trimmed by 0 bases and V by 6 bases; bases with no gene match: 4. Germline lookup yields CDR1 MNHEY and CDR2 SVGAGI. CDR3 amino acids: CASRLDRGSYNEQFF. CDR3 DNA: TGTGCCAGCAGACTCGACAGGGGCTCCTACAATGAGCAGTTCTTC.

The chain carries TRBV9 and TRBJ2-5; possible D gene TRBD2, 6 bases. The CDR3 is 14 amino acids. CDR1 SGDLS and CDR2 YYNGEE come from the germline V gene. V was cut by 4 bases and J by 4 bases, with 14 bases left in between. DNA of the CDR3: TGTGCCAGCAGCTCCCGGGACTCCGGAGAGACCCAGTACTTC. Encoded protein: CASSSRDSGETQYF. The entire variable domain, with the rest obtained from reference TRBV9 and TRBJ2-5, is as follows: DSGVTQTPKHLITATGQRVTLRCSPRSGDLSVYWYQQSLDQGLQFLIQYYNGEERAKGNILERFSAQQFPDLHSELNLSSLELGDSALYFCASSSRDSGETQYFGPGTRLLVL.

The count of this clone is one. The chain carries TRBV7-8 and TRBJ2-7, with 10 bases fitting TRBD1. This CDR3 has 14 residues. Germline trimming cut 5 bases from V and 5 bases from J; bases unmatched to any gene: 6. The germline gives CDR1 SGHVS, CDR2 FQNEAQ. The CDR3 here is CASSPRTGGNEQYF. The CDR3 DNA reads TGTGCCAGCAGCCCCCGGACAGGGGGGAACGAGCAGTACTTC.

The chain couples TRBV4-3 to TRBJ1-4, with unresolved D. With 2 bases removed from V and 10 bases from J, the gap between germline ends came to 14 bases. The CDR3 consists of 14 residues. Germline-derived CDR1 and CDR2 are LGHNA and YSLEER. The CDR3 loop is CASSQNNHGGKLFF. CDR3 in DNA: TGCGCCAGCAGCCAAAATAATCACGGAGGAAAACTGTTTTTT.

This chain connects TRBV24-1 to TRBJ2-1; tentatively, D is TRBD1 (5 bases). The V and J ends lost 5 bases and 2 bases respectively, with 9 bases between them. The CDR3 extends over 14 amino acids. Germline V gene data show CDR1 as KGHDR and CDR2 as SFDVKD. The CDR3 loop reads CATSVAGPYNEQFF. As DNA, the CDR3 is TGTGCCACCAGTGTGGCAGGGCCCTACAATGAGCAGTTCTTC.

This clone occurred a few times. The rearrangement uses TRBV5-1 and TRBJ1-5; 9 nucleotides align to TRBD1. Germline V gene data show CDR1 as SGHRS and CDR2 as YFSETQ. The J segment lost 7 bases and the V segment lost 0 bases, leaving 5 bases of the junction unmatched. The CDR3 is 15 amino acids. The CDR3 protein is CASSLEGQGRQPQHF. The CDR3 nucleotides are TGCGCCAGCAGCTTGGAGGGACAGGGCCGGCAGCCCCAGCATTTT.